Presented here are 27 T cell receptor beta chains from one specimen sequenced in a study of blood T cell repertoires in COVID-19. The table came from immunoSEQ multiplex PCR; TCRdb's copy has only in-frame clones and leaves some out. The data contain around 130,000 clones, less than 90% of them singletons. Sequencing input: PBMCs or T cells enriched from blood (not recorded which). These receptors were obtained from a man aged 25-40 years who had recovered from COVID-19.

There are a few counts of this clone. The identical CDR3 is also encoded by other nucleotide sequences in the sample. The chain uses TRBV7-9 and TRBJ1-1; unclear D gene. Germline V gene data show CDR1 as SEHNR and CDR2 as FQNEAQ (reference sequence). V was clipped by 6 bases and J by 1 base, with 6 bases between them. This CDR3 comprises 12 residues. The CDR3 here is CASRSGNTEAFF. The CDR3 bases are TGTGCCAGCAGGTCCGGGAACACTGAAGCTTTCTTT. The full variable domain, with the rest looked up from reference TRBV7-9 and TRBJ1-1, is DTGVSQNPRHKITKRGQNVTFRCDPISEHNRLYWYRQTLGQGPEFLTYFQNEAQLEKSRLLSDRFSAERPKGSFSTLEIQRTEQGDSAMYLCASRSGNTEAFFGQGTRLTVV.

This rearrangement joins TRBV7-9 to TRBJ2-5; a weak D match, TRBD2 (6 bases). The CDR3 spans 15 residues. Germline loops: CDR1 SEHNR, CDR2 FQNEAQ (reference sequence). The V and J ends lost 7 bases and 2 bases respectively, with 17 bases between them. The chain's CDR3 is CASILDRRGQETQYF. CDR3 nucleotide sequence: TGTGCCAGCATCCTGGATCGGCGGGGACAAGAGACCCAGTACTTC.

The V call is TRBV11-2, the J call TRBJ2-7; 7 bases fit TRBD2. V was clipped by 0 bases and J by 1 base; unmatched bases: 6. This CDR3 has 16 residues. Per the germline V gene, CDR1 is SGHAT and CDR2 is FQNNGV. As DNA, the CDR3 is TGTGCCAGCAGCTTAGATCCGGGGGGTCGGTCCTACGAGCAGTACTTC. This encodes CASSLDPGGRSYEQYF.

V gene TRBV10-3 combines with J gene TRBJ1-1; D is unresolved. Germline-derived CDR1 and CDR2 are ENHRY and SYGVKD. Trimming left V 8 bases short and J 3 bases short, with 13 bases between. The CDR3 consists of 13 residues. The CDR3 DNA sequence: TGTGCCATCGGAGGGTATGGGGACACTGAAGCTTTCTTT. Translation gives CAIGGYGDTEAFF.

The chain recombines TRBV3-1 (or the pseudogene TRBV3-2) with TRBJ2-1; 7 positions match TRBD2. The CDR3 is 18 amino acids. Per the germline V gene, CDR1 is LGHDT and CDR2 is YNNKEL (reference sequence). Trimming cost V 3 bases and J 2 bases; bases outside gene matches: 13. The CDR3 sequence is CASSQGGKGRSTYNEQFF. CDR3 DNA: TGTGCCAGCAGCCAGGGGGGGAAGGGCCGGAGTACCTACAATGAGCAGTTCTTC.

This rearrangement joins TRBV19 to TRBJ2-5, with D tentatively TRBD2 (6 bases). The ends were cut back, 3 bases at V and 5 bases at J, with 13 bases in the middle. This CDR3 comprises 14 residues. CDR1 LNHDA and CDR2 SQIVND come from the germline V gene (reference sequence). In DNA form, the CDR3 reads TGTGCCAGTAGTATTAAGATCAGCGGGGAGACCCAGTACTTC. Residues: CASSIKISGETQYF.

The chain recombines TRBV29-1 with TRBJ1-2, with no clear D. V lost 4 bases to trimming and J lost 0 bases, with 12 bases between them. CDR1 and CDR2 from the germline V gene are SQVTM and ANQGSEA. This CDR3 has 14 residues. The CDR3 coding sequence is TGCAGCGTTGGAACGTCACGCGCTAACTATGGCTACACCTTC. Protein product: CSVGTSRANYGYTF.

The V and J genes are TRBV4-1 and TRBJ1-5; no definite D call. The germline V and J ends were trimmed by 5 bases and 1 base, with 15 bases remaining between them. Per germline, CDR1 MGHRA and CDR2 YSYEKL. The CDR3 spans 16 residues. The CDR3 sequence: CASSEITQASNQPQHF. In DNA form, the CDR3 reads TGCGCCAGCAGCGAGATTACCCAGGCAAGCAATCAGCCCCAGCATTTT.

This chain uses TRBV7-9 with TRBJ2-7, with TRBD2 identical over 8 bases. The CDR3 is 16 amino acids. CDR1 and CDR2 from the germline V gene are SEHNR and FQNEAQ (reference sequence). V dropped 1 base and J dropped 0; count of bases not matched to a gene: 5. The CDR3 sequence is CASSLVGGRSSYEQYF. Here the CDR3 DNA reads TGTGCCAGCAGCTTAGTCGGCGGGAGGAGCTCCTACGAGCAGTACTTC.

The CDR3 DNA follows: TGTGCCAGCAGCTCAGACAGGGGCCTCGCAGATACGCAGTATTTT. This gives the protein CASSSDRGLADTQYF. This rearrangement joins TRBV21-1 to TRBJ2-3; no check of the table's D call, TRBD1, against the DNA was made. TRBV21-1 is a pseudogene locus. This CDR3 is built from 15 residues.

The chain joins TRBV11-2 to TRBJ1-5; 8 nucleotides match TRBD1. Germline loops: CDR1 SGHAT, CDR2 FQNNGV. J gave up 5 bases and V 0 bases, and 0 bases lay outside the gene matches. The CDR3 is 14 residues long. CDR3 in DNA: TGTGCCAGCAGCTTAGACAGGGGGCATCAGCCCCAGCATTTT. It is translated as CASSLDRGHQPQHF. Drawing the rest from reference TRBV11-2 and TRBJ1-5, the complete variable domain is EAGVAQSPRYKIIEKRQSVAFWCNPISGHATLYWYQQILGQGPKLLIQFQNNGVVDDSQLPKDRFSAERLKGVDSTLKIQPAKLEDSAVYLCASSLDRGHQPQHFGDGTRLSIL.

This chain connects TRBV7-9 to TRBJ2-3; tentative D call: TRBD2 (5 bases). V lost 5 bases and J 4 bases, leaving 19 bases between the germline ends. CDR3 length: 16 residues. CDR1 is SEHNR, CDR2 FQNEAQ, per germline (reference sequence). In DNA form, the CDR3 reads TGTGCCAGCAGCCTGTCCGGGGTTAGGAAGGCAGATACGCAGTATTTT. Translated: CASSLSGVRKADTQYF. Full variable domain (outside the CDR3, taken from reference TRBV7-9 and TRBJ2-3): DTGVSQNPRHKITKRGQNVTFRCDPISEHNRLYWYRQTLGQGPEFLTYFQNEAQLEKSRLLSDRFSAERPKGSFSTLEIQRTEQGDSAMYLCASSLSGVRKADTQYFGPGTRLTVL.

This clone was detected once. This chain uses TRBV11-2 with TRBJ2-7, with 8 bases aligning to TRBD2. CDR3 length equals 17 residues. J was trimmed by 5 bases and V by 6 bases; bases with no gene match: 18. Germline V CDR1 and CDR2: SGHAT, FQNNGV. Here the CDR3 DNA reads TGTGCCAGCAGGGGACTGAGTCCGGGACTAGGAGTCGACGAGCAGTACTTC. It is translated as CASRGLSPGLGVDEQYF.

J is TRBJ1-2 and V is TRBV12-2; the table assigns TRBD1, which was not confirmed against the DNA. TRBV12-2 is assigned pseudogene status. The CDR3 spans 14 residues. CDR3: CASRPLQGDYGYTF. The CDR3, as DNA: TGTGCAAGTCGCCCCTTACAGGGGGACTATGGCTACACCTTC.

The rearrangement uses TRBV5-1 and TRBJ1-2; 7 positions match TRBD1. Losses at the gene ends were 2 bases for V and 8 bases for J; bases not matched to a gene: 9. The CDR3 covers 14 residues. Germline loops: CDR1 SGHRS, CDR2 YFSETQ. The CDR3 loop reads CASSFEGGAEGYTF. The CDR3 DNA follows: TGCGCCAGCAGCTTCGAAGGGGGCGCGGAGGGCTACACCTTC.

This clone was detected only a few times. V is TRBV29-1 and J is TRBJ1-6; D not certain. V was cut by 6 bases and J by 1 base, with 22 bases left in between. CDR3 length equals 18 residues. The V gene's germline CDR1 is SQVTM and CDR2 ANQGSEA. The CDR3 spells CSVALAVRGRSYNSPLHF. CDR3 nucleotides: TGCAGCGTCGCGTTAGCGGTCAGAGGACGATCCTATAATTCACCCCTCCACTTT.

This chain uses TRBV29-1 with TRBJ1-3, with a possible D match to TRBD1 (5 bases). Trimming cost V 5 bases and J 4 bases, with 12 bases left between them. The CDR3 is 13 amino acids. Germline V gene lookup returns CDR1 SQVTM and CDR2 ANQGSEA. The CDR3 DNA reads TGCAGCGTTACAGGTTTCACCGGAAACACCATATATTTT. It yields the protein CSVTGFTGNTIYF.

The rearrangement uses TRBV5-1 and TRBJ2-1; 13 positions match TRBD2. V gave up 4 bases and J gave up 6 bases; unmatched junction bases: 4. This CDR3 contains 15 residues. Germline V gene sequence: CDR1 SGHRS, CDR2 YFSETQ. This CDR3 is CASSAGTSGINEQFF. The CDR3 nucleotides are TGCGCCAGCAGCGCCGGGACTAGCGGGATCAATGAGCAGTTCTTC.

The genes are TRBV7-6 and TRBJ2-5; 9 bases fit TRBD2. V lost 7 bases, J lost 8 bases, and 14 bases stayed unmatched. Germline CDR1 is SGHVS and CDR2 is FNYEAQ. The CDR3 extends over 15 amino acids. The CDR3 here is CASNNPGTSTSTQYF. CDR3 coding DNA: TGTGCCAGCAACAATCCGGGGACTAGCACATCTACCCAGTACTTC.

There are many counts of this clone. The rearrangement joins TRBV5-5 to TRBJ1-3; D is unresolved. CDR3 length: 15 residues. Germline-derived CDR1 and CDR2 are SGHKS and YYEKEE (reference sequence). Trimming cost V 4 bases and J 0 bases, with 11 bases left between them. The CDR3 sequence: CASSLGISSGNTIYF. CDR3 DNA: TGTGCCAGCAGCCTCGGGATTAGCTCTGGAAACACCATATATTTT. Together with reference TRBV5-5 and TRBJ1-3, the CDR3 gives the full variable domain: DAGVTQSPTHLIKTRGQQVTLRCSPISGHKSVSWYQQVLGQGPQFIFQYYEKEERGRGNFPDRFSARQFPNYSSELNVNALLLGDSALYLCASSLGISSGNTIYFGEGSWLTVV.

This clone was observed a single time. This chain connects TRBV4-1 to TRBJ2-2; 10 bases agree with TRBD2. CDR1 and CDR2 (germline): MGHRA, YSYEKL. V shed 4 bases and J 5 bases; nucleotides not matched to a gene: 10. The CDR3 length is 17 residues. CDR3 protein: CASSPAVAGGRTGELFF. CDR3 nucleotide sequence: TGCGCCAGCAGCCCAGCCGTAGCGGGAGGACGGACCGGGGAGCTGTTTTTT.

The V gene is TRBV6-5, the J gene TRBJ2-3, with 8 bases fitting TRBD1. The trim removed 5 bases at V and 8 bases at J, leaving 0 bases unmatched. The CDR3 consists of 11 residues. In germline, CDR1 is MNHEY, CDR2 SVGAGI. The CDR3 protein is CASSTGGTQYF. CDR3 sequence (DNA): TGTGCCAGCAGTACAGGGGGTACGCAGTATTTT.

The V gene is TRBV6-6, the J gene TRBJ1-2, with D maybe TRBD1 (5 bases). CDR3 length: 12 amino acids. Between the trimmed V and J ends, which lost 0 bases and 10 bases, there was a span of 9 bases. Looked up from germline, CDR1 is MNHNY and CDR2 is SVGAGI (reference sequence). Here the CDR3 reads CASSYSPGIYTF. In DNA, the CDR3 is TGTGCCAGCAGTTACTCGCCAGGGATCTACACCTTC.

This rearrangement joins TRBV19 to TRBJ1-5, with D perhaps TRBD1 (6 bases). This CDR3 spans 13 amino acids. CDR1 LNHDA and CDR2 SQIVND come from the germline V gene (reference sequence). The ends were cut back, 10 bases at V and 4 bases at J, with 14 bases in the middle. The CDR3, as DNA: TGTGCCACCACAGGGAGAGGAAATCAGCCCCAGCATTTT. Encoded protein: CATTGRGNQPQHF. Full variable domain (outside the CDR3, taken from reference TRBV19 and TRBJ1-5): DGGITQSPKYLFRKEGQNVTLSCEQNLNHDAMYWYRQDPGQGLRLIYYSQIVNDFQKGDIAEGYSVSREKKESFPLTVTSAQKNPTAFYLCATTGRGNQPQHFGDGTRLSIL.

This clone came up once. This rearrangement joins TRBV2 to TRBJ1-1; 7 positions match TRBD1. The trim removed 6 bases at V and 4 bases at J, leaving 5 bases unmatched. Germline lookup yields CDR1 SNHLY and CDR2 FYNNEI. CDR3 length: 13 residues. As DNA, the CDR3 is TGTGCCAGCAGACCGGGACAGTTCACTGAAGCTTTCTTT. It is translated as CASRPGQFTEAFF.

This rearrangement joins TRBV10-3 to TRBJ2-1; the match to TRBD1 covers 11 bases. This CDR3 has 15 residues. V lost 7 bases and J lost 8; bases outside the gene matches: 10. Germline V lookup: CDR1 ENHRY, CDR2 SYGVKD. The CDR3 reads CAIKMGQGGIDEQFF. The CDR3 DNA follows: TGTGCCATCAAAATGGGACAGGGGGGTATCGATGAGCAGTTCTTC.

The chain has TRBV10-3 and TRBJ2-5; 12 bases are shared with TRBD1. Germline V lookup: CDR1 ENHRY, CDR2 SYGVKD. Germline trimming cut 5 bases from V and 4 bases from J; bases unmatched to any gene: 5. The CDR3 is 15 amino acids. The CDR3 sequence is CAISPGQGARETQYF. The CDR3 DNA reads as TGTGCCATCAGTCCGGGACAGGGGGCGAGAGAGACCCAGTACTTC.